This T cell receptor beta chain was sequenced in a study of post-analysis software for immune sequencing data. Study results and caveats: Higher frequency in patients than in controls was seen for roughly five TRBV segments, with TRBV5-6, TRBV5-1 and TRBV20-1 among them. Compared against controls, patients with multiple sclerosis displayed significantly lower normalized Chao1 diversity.

The CDR3 consists of 18 residues. V lost 2 bases and J lost 7; bases outside the gene matches: 15. Germline values: CDR1 DFQATT, CDR2 SNEGSKA (reference sequence). Every TCR beta cDNA library bore unique molecular identifiers. TCRdb itself ran the PCR reads through MiXCR, one entry per CDR3 protein. The sample has roughly 800,000 distinct CDR3 sequences; roughly 30% are singletons. This clonotype has more than one count but fewer than ten. What it binds is unknown. Sequencing was carried out using blood. This chain joins TRBV20-1 and TRBJ2-1; TRBD2 matches at 12 bases. This receptor was taken from a girl under 18 with multiple sclerosis. CDR3 residues: CSARSRLAGAVLGNEQFF. In DNA form, the CDR3 reads TGCAGTGCTAGATCGCGACTAGCGGGGGCCGTCCTAGGTAATGAGCAGTTCTTC.